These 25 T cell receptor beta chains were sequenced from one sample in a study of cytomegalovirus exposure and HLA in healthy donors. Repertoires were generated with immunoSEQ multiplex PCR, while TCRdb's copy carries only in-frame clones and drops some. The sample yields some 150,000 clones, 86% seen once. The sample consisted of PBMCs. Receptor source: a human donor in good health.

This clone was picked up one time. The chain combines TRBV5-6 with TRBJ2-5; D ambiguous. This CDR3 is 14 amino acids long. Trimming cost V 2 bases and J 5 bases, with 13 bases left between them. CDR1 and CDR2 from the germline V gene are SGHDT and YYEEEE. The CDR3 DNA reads TGTGCCAGCAGCTTAACGAAACTCAGGGAGACCCAGTACTTC. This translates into CASSLTKLRETQYF.

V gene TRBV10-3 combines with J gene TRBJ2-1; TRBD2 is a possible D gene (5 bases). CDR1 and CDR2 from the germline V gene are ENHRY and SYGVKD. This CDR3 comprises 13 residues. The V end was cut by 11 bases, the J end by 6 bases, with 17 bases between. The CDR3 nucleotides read TGTGCCGCCCGGGATGGAAGAGGCAATGAGCAGTTCTTC. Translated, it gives CAARDGRGNEQFF.

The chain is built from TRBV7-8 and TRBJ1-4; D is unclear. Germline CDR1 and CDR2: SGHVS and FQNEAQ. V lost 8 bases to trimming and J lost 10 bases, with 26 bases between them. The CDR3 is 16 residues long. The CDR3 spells CASSPRELDREGKLFF. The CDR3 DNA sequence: TGTGCCAGCTCCCCCAGAGAGTTAGACCGGGAGGGAAAACTGTTTTTT.

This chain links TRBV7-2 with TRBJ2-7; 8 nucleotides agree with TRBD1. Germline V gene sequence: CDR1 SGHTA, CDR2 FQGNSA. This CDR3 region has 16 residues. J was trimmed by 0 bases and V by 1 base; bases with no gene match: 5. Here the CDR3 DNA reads TGTGCCAGCAGCTTAGGACAGGGGCCTCTCTCCTACGAGCAGTACTTC. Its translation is CASSLGQGPLSYEQYF.

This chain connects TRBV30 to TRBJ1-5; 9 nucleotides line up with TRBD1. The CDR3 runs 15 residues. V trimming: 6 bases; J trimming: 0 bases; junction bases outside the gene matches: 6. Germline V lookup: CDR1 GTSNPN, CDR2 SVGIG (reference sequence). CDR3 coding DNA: TGTGCCTGTTCTGGACAGGGGTATAGCAATCAGCCCCAGCATTTT. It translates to CACSGQGYSNQPQHF.

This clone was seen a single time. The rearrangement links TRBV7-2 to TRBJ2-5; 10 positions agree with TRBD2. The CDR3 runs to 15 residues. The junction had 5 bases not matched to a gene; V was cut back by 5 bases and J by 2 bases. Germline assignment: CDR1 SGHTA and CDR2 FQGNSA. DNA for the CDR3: TGTGCCAGCAGCCCCCGGACTAGCGGACAAGAGACCCAGTACTTC. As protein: CASSPRTSGQETQYF.

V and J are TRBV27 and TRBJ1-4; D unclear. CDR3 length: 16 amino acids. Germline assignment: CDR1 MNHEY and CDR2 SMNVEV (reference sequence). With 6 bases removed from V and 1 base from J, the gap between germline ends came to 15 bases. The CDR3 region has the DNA TGTGCCAGCAGGAACCTATCCCCAGGAACTAATGAAAAACTGTTTTTT. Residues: CASRNLSPGTNEKLFF.

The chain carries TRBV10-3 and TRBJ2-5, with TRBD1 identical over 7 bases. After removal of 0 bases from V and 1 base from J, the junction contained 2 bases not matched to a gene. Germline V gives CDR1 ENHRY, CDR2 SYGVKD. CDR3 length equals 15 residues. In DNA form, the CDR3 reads TGTGCCATCAGTGAGTCTGGGACAGCCCAAGAGACCCAGTACTTC. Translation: CAISESGTAQETQYF.

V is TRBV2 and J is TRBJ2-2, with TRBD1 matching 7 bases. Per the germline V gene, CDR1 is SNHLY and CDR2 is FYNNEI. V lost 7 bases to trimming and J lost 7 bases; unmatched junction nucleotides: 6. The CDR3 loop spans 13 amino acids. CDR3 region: CASKIRDSGELFF. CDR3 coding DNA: TGTGCCAGCAAAATCCGGGACAGCGGGGAGCTGTTTTTT.

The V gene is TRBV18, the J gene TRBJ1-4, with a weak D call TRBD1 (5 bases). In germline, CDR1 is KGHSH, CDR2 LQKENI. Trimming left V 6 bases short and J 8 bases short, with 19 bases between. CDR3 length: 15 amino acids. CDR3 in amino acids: CASSPTNRRGEKLFF. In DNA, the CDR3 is TGTGCCAGCTCCCCAACAAACAGGAGGGGAGAAAAACTGTTTTTT. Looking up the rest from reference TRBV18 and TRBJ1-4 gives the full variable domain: NAGVMQNPRHLVRRRGQEARLRCSPMKGHSHVYWYRQLPEEGLKFMVYLQKENIIDESGMPKERFSAEFPKEGPSILRIQQVVRGDSAAYFCASSPTNRRGEKLFFGSGTQLSVL.

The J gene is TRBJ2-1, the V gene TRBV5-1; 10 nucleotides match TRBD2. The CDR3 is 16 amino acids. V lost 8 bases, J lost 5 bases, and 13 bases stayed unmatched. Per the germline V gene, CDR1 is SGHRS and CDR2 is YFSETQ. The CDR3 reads CASKGRTSGHHNEQFF. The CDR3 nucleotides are TGCGCCAGTAAAGGCAGGACTAGCGGTCATCACAATGAGCAGTTCTTC.

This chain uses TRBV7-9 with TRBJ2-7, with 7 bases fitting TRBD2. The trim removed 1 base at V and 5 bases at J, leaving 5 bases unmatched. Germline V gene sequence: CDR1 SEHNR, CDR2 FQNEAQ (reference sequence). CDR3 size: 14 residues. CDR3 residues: CASSLDGGGNEQYF. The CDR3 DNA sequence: TGTGCCAGCAGCTTAGATGGGGGAGGGAACGAGCAGTACTTC.

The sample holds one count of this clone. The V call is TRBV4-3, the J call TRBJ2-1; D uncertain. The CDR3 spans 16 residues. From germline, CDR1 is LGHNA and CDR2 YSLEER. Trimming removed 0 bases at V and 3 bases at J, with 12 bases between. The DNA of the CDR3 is TGCGCCAGCAGCCAAGATAGTGGCGGATTCTACAATGAGCAGTTCTTC. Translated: CASSQDSGGFYNEQFF.

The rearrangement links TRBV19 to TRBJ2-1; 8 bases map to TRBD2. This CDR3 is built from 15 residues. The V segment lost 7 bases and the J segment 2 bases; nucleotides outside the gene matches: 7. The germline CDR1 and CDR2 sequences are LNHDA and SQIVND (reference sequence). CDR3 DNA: TGTGCCAGTACCCGCGCGGGGGGACCCTACAATGAGCAGTTCTTC. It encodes CASTRAGGPYNEQFF.

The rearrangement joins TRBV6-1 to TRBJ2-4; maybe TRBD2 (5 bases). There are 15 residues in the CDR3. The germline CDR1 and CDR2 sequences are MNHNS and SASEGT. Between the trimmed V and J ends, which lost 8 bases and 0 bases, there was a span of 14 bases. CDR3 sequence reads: CASGDRGLAKNIQYF. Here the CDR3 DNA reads TGTGCCAGCGGGGATCGGGGATTAGCCAAAAACATTCAGTACTTC.

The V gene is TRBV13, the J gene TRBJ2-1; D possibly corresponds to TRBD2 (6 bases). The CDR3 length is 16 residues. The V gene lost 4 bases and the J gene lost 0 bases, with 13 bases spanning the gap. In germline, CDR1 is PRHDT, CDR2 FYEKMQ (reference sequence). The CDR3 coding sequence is TGTGCCAGCAGCTATGGCGGGGCGAGCTCCTACAATGAGCAGTTCTTC. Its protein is CASSYGGASSYNEQFF.

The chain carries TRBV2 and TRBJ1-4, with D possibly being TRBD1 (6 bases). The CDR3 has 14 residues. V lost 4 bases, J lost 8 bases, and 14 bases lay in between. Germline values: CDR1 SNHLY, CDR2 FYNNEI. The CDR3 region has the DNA TGTGCCAGCAGTGTAGGGAGGGGGGGCGAAAAACTGTTTTTT. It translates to CASSVGRGGEKLFF.

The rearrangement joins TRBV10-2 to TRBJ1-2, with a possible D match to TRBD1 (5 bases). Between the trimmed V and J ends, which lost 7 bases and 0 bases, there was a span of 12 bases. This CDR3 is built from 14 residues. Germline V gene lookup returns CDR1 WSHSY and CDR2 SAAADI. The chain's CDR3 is CASMNGQSNYGYTF. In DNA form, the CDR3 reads TGCGCCAGCATGAACGGACAATCTAACTATGGCTACACCTTC.

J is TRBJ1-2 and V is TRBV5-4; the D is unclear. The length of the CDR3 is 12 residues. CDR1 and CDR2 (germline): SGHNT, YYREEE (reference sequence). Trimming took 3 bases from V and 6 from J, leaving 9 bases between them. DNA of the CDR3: TGTGCCAGCAGCTCCCTTGAGAATGGCTACACCTTC. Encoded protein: CASSSLENGYTF.

CDR3 sequence reads: CASSLFRLADNEQFF. As DNA, the CDR3 is TGTGCCAGCAGCTTGTTTCGCTTAGCGGACAATGAGCAGTTCTTC. The chain has TRBV5-6 and TRBJ2-1; the D gene is possibly TRBD2 (6 bases). The CDR3 is 15 amino acids. The germline V gene encodes CDR1 SGHDT and CDR2 YYEEEE. V lost 1 base and J lost 5, with 13 bases in between.

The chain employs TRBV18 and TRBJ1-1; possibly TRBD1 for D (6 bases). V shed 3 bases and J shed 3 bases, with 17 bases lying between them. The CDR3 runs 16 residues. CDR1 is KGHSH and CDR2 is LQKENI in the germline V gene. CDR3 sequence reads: CASSPQGPTGYTEAFF. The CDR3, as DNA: TGTGCCAGCTCACCGCAAGGACCAACAGGGTACACTGAAGCTTTCTTT.

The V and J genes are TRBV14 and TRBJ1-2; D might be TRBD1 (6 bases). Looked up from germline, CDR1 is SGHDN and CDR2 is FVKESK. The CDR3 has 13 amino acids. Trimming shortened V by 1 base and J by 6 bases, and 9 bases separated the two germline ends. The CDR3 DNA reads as TGTGCCAGCAGCCAAGTCAGGGGCAATGGCTACACCTTC. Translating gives CASSQVRGNGYTF. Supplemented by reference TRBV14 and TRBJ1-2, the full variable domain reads EAGVTQFPSHSVIEKGQTVTLRCDPISGHDNLYWYRRVMGKEIKFLLHFVKESKQDESGMPNNRFLAERTGGTYSTLKVQPAELEDSGVYFCASSQVRGNGYTFGSGTRLTVV.

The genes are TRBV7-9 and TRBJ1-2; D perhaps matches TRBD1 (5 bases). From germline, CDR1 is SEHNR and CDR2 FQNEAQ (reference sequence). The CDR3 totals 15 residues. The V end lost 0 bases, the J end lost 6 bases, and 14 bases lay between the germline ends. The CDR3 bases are TGTGCCAGCAGCTTAGCCTCTTCAGGGTATGATGGCTACACCTTC. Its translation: CASSLASSGYDGYTF. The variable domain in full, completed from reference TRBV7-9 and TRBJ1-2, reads DTGVSQNPRHKITKRGQNVTFRCDPISEHNRLYWYRQTLGQGPEFLTYFQNEAQLEKSRLLSDRFSAERPKGSFSTLEIQRTEQGDSAMYLCASSLASSGYDGYTFGSGTRLTVV.

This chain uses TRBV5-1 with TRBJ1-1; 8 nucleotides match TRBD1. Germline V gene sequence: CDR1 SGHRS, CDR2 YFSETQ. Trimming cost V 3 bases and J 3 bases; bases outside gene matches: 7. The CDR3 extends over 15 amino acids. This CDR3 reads CASSSDRGWYTEAFF. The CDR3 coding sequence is TGCGCCAGCAGCTCCGACAGGGGTTGGTACACTGAAGCTTTCTTT.

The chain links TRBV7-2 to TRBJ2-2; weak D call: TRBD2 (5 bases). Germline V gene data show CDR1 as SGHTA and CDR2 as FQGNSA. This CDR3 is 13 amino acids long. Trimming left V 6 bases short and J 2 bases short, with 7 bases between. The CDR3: CASRRGNTGELFF. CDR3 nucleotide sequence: TGTGCCAGCAGACGGGGTAACACCGGGGAGCTGTTTTTT. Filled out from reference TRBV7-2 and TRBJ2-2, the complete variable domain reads GAGVSQSPSNKVTEKGKDVELRCDPISGHTALYWYRQSLGQGLEFLIYFQGNSAPDKSGLPSDRFSAERTGGSVSTLTIQRTQQEDSAVYLCASRRGNTGELFFGEGSRLTVL.